These T cell receptor beta chains were read from a single sample in a study of blood T cell repertoires in COVID-19. The data were produced by immunoSEQ multiplex PCR, yet TCRdb's version contains in-frame clones alone and is incomplete. Among around 100,000 clones, about nine tenths were seen once, and the ten largest hold approximately 4.3%. Material: peripheral blood. These receptors were collected from a woman between 45 and 60 years old with acute or convalescent COVID-19. Both conserved end residues are part of each CDR3. Each record gives: J gene, V gene, clone size, D gene, CDR3 DNA, CDR3 protein. The D gene is left open where the match is weak. Only some rows state a clone size, as once, few, many or a class for expanded clones.

j_call: TRBJ2-2
v_call: TRBV7-9
clone_size: -
d_call: -
cdr3_nt: TGTGCCAGCAGCTTAGGTGGGAGTGGGGAGCTGTTTTTT
cdr3_aa: CASSLGGSGELFF

j_call: TRBJ2-3
v_call: TRBV2
clone_size: -
d_call: -
cdr3_nt: TGTGCCAGCAGTGAAAGGCCTAGCTGGGATACGCAGTATTTT
cdr3_aa: CASSERPSWDTQYF

j_call: TRBJ2-1
v_call: TRBV25-1
clone_size: -
d_call: TRBD2
cdr3_nt: TGTGCCAGCAGTGTCTGGGGGGGGAAGAGCAATGAGCAGTTCTTC
cdr3_aa: CASSVWGGKSNEQFF

j_call: TRBJ2-7
v_call: TRBV5-4
clone_size: -
d_call: TRBD2
cdr3_nt: TGTGCCAGCAGCCGGGGGGTCCAGATTTCGTTCCTCGAGCAGTACTTC
cdr3_aa: CASSRGVQISFLEQYF

j_call: TRBJ2-1
v_call: TRBV3-1/TRBV3-2
clone_size: few
d_call: -
cdr3_nt: TGTGCCAGCAGCCCAACAAGCGGGCGCCCCAATGAGCAGTTCTTC
cdr3_aa: CASSPTSGRPNEQFF

j_call: TRBJ2-1
v_call: TRBV14
clone_size: -
d_call: -
cdr3_nt: TGTGCCAGCAGCCAAGATAGGGGCTCCTACAATGAGCAGTTCTTC
cdr3_aa: CASSQDRGSYNEQFF

j_call: TRBJ1-2
v_call: TRBV28
clone_size: -
d_call: TRBD1
cdr3_nt: TGTGCCAGCAGTCCGACAGGGTGGGACTATGGCTACACCTTC
cdr3_aa: CASSPTGWDYGYTF

j_call: TRBJ2-5
v_call: TRBV27
clone_size: -
d_call: TRBD2
cdr3_nt: TGTGCCAGCAGTGCCCGACTAGCGGTCCAAGAGACCCAGTACTTC
cdr3_aa: CASSARLAVQETQYF

j_call: TRBJ1-2
v_call: TRBV19
clone_size: -
d_call: TRBD1
cdr3_nt: TGTGCCAGTAACGGACAGGGAAATCTCTATGGCTACACCTTC
cdr3_aa: CASNGQGNLYGYTF

j_call: TRBJ2-1
v_call: TRBV9
clone_size: -
d_call: -
cdr3_nt: TGTGCCAGCAGCACTCGAGGCAGCCACAATGAGCAGTTCTTC
cdr3_aa: CASSTRGSHNEQFF

j_call: TRBJ1-1
v_call: TRBV28
clone_size: few
d_call: TRBD1
cdr3_nt: TGTGCCAGCCTCCTGGACAGGGGGTTCACTGAAGCTTTCTTT
cdr3_aa: CASLLDRGFTEAFF